The rows below give T cell receptor beta chains drawn from one sample of a study of blood T cell repertoires in COVID-19. Measured with immunoSEQ multiplex PCR; TCRdb has only the in-frame clones, and not every one. Among about 120,000 clones, about 70% were seen once, and the ten largest hold around 6%. Sequencing input: peripheral blood. The source is a man in his fifties or sixties with acute or convalescent COVID-19. The CDR3 runs from the conserved cysteine through the conserved F or W. D genes are given only for firm matches. A clone size is listed for some rows: how often the clone was seen (once, few, many), or a class if it is expanded.

>.|TRBV7-9|.|TRBJ1-1
CASSLTGDTEAFF
TGTGCCAGCAGCTTAACGGGGGATACTGAAGCTTTCTTT
>TRBD1|TRBV5-1|.|TRBJ2-7
CASSLEGQGAGEQYF
TGCGCCAGCAGCTTGGAGGGACAGGGGGCAGGGGAGCAGTACTTC
>.|TRBV4-1|.|TRBJ1-4
CASSRGGGEKLFF
TGCGCCAGCAGCCGCGGGGGGGGAGAAAAACTGTTTTTT
>.|TRBV5-1|.|TRBJ1-2
CASSGPSDRISNYGYTF
TGCGCCAGCAGCGGACCGAGCGACAGAATATCTAACTATGGCTACACCTTC
>TRBD2|TRBV6-6|.|TRBJ2-7
CASSHDGTSGGNEQYF
TGTGCCAGCAGCCATGATGGGACTAGCGGGGGCAACGAGCAGTACTTC
>.|TRBV29-1|.|TRBJ2-2
CSASPGANTGELFF
TGCAGCGCCTCGCCGGGTGCGAACACCGGGGAGCTGTTTTTT
>.|TRBV6-4|.|TRBJ2-3
CASSEELGARDTQYF
TGTGCCAGCAGTGAGGAGCTGGGGGCGAGAGATACGCAGTATTTT
>.|TRBV2|.|TRBJ1-1
CASSVRREGTEAFF
TGTGCCAGCAGTGTAAGGCGAGAGGGCACTGAAGCTTTCTTT
>TRBD1|TRBV6-1|.|TRBJ1-2
CASSDKDRGRYGYTF
TGTGCCAGCAGTGATAAAGACAGGGGACGCTATGGCTACACCTTC
>.|TRBV9|.|TRBJ1-6
CASSAGQKNSPLHF
TGTGCCAGCAGCGCCGGACAGAAAAATTCACCCCTCCACTTT
>TRBD2|TRBV10-2|.|TRBJ2-3
CASQTSGGPGDTQYF
TGCGCCAGCCAAACTAGCGGGGGGCCCGGGGATACGCAGTATTTT
>.|TRBV7-8|.|TRBJ2-5
CASSFGRRYQETQYF
TGTGCCAGCAGCTTCGGACGGAGGTACCAAGAGACCCAGTACTTC
>.|TRBV5-1|few|TRBJ2-7
CASSITAGSYEQYF
TGCGCCAGCAGCATAACGGCGGGGTCCTACGAGCAGTACTTC
>.|TRBV27|.|TRBJ1-1
CASSLSPTGRAEAFF
TGTGCCAGCAGTTTAAGTCCCACGGGGAGAGCTGAAGCTTTCTTT
>.|TRBV9|.|TRBJ2-2
CASSVAGPGELFF
TGTGCCAGCAGCGTAGCAGGGCCCGGGGAGCTGTTTTTT
>TRBD1|TRBV24-1|.|TRBJ1-2
CATSDAYRGGYTF
TGTGCCACCAGTGATGCTTACAGGGGAGGCTACACCTTC
>TRBD1|TRBV9|.|TRBJ1-2
CASSVGGGTGSRGYTF
TGTGCCAGCAGCGTAGGAGGAGGGACAGGGTCGCGCGGCTACACCTTC
>.|TRBV12-3/TRBV12-4|once|TRBJ2-7
CASSLMRIYEQYF
TGTGCCAGCAGTTTGATGAGAATCTACGAGCAGTACTTC
>.|TRBV21-1|.|TRBJ1-5
CASAGKQPQHF
TGTGCCAGCGCGGGGAAACAGCCCCAGCATTTT
>TRBD1|TRBV9|.|TRBJ2-3
CASSVALTGVSSPDTQYF
TGTGCCAGCAGCGTGGCTTTGACAGGGGTTTCGTCCCCAGATACGCAGTATTTT
>TRBD2|TRBV5-1|.|TRBJ2-2
CASSLETSGIFTGELFF
TGCGCCAGCAGCTTGGAGACTAGCGGGATCTTCACCGGGGAGCTGTTTTTT
>.|TRBV11-3|.|TRBJ2-7
CASRELTRNYSYEQYF
TGTGCCAGCAGAGAGCTAACCAGAAACTACTCCTACGAGCAGTACTTC
>TRBD1|TRBV5-1|.|TRBJ2-3
CASSYLPGDRSTDTQYF
TGCGCCAGCAGCTACCTTCCAGGGGACAGAAGCACAGATACGCAGTATTTT
>TRBD2|TRBV5-1|.|TRBJ2-1
CASSLAAGLSFHEQFF
TGCGCCAGCAGCTTGGCCGCGGGACTATCATTTCATGAGCAGTTCTTC
>TRBD2|TRBV6-5|.|TRBJ2-7
CASAQGLAGGEQYF
TGTGCCAGCGCGCAGGGACTAGCGGGGGGCGAGCAGTACTTC
>TRBD1|TRBV28|.|TRBJ2-2
CASSATGETGELFF
TGTGCCAGCAGCGCGACAGGGGAGACCGGGGAGCTGTTTTTT
>.|TRBV7-9|.|TRBJ2-1
CASSLERASSYNEQFF
TGTGCCAGCAGCTTAGAGCGGGCTAGCTCCTACAATGAGCAGTTCTTC
>.|TRBV4-1|.|TRBJ1-4
CASSPSPNEKLFF
TGCGCCAGCAGCCCGAGTCCTAATGAAAAACTGTTTTTT
>TRBD1|TRBV2|.|TRBJ2-6
CASSLQQGSGANVLTF
TGTGCCAGCAGCCTCCAACAGGGGTCTGGGGCCAACGTCCTGACTTTC
>.|TRBV6-5|.|TRBJ2-3
CASSYPQTDTQYF
TGTGCCAGCAGTTACCCGCAGACAGATACGCAGTATTTT
>TRBD2|TRBV2|.|TRBJ2-5
CASSPNGGSRTQYF
TGTGCCAGCAGCCCCAACGGGGGGTCTCGGACCCAGTACTTC
>.|TRBV1|few|TRBJ1-6
CTSSPDSQSSYNSPLHF
TGCACCAGCAGCCCTGACAGCCAGAGCTCCTATAATTCACCCCTCCACTTT
>TRBD1|TRBV7-2|few|TRBJ2-1
CASRLGGPQSYNEQFF
TGTGCCAGCAGACTAGGGGGCCCTCAGTCCTACAATGAGCAGTTCTTC
>TRBD2|TRBV6-2/TRBV6-3|.|TRBJ2-7
CASSSLPGTSGASRAYEQYF
TGTGCCAGCAGCTCCCTACCTGGGACTAGCGGGGCCAGTCGCGCCTACGAGCAGTACTTC
>TRBD1|TRBV6-6|.|TRBJ2-5
CASSSAGGETQYF
TGTGCCAGCAGTTCGGCAGGGGGAGAGACCCAGTACTTC
>.|TRBV18|once|TRBJ1-1
CASRSTGIEAFF
TGTGCCAGCCGATCAACCGGGATCGAAGCTTTCTTT
>.|TRBV2|.|TRBJ1-4
CASRLSEEKLFF
TGTGCCAGCAGACTGTCCGAGGAAAAACTGTTTTTT
>TRBD1|TRBV29-1|.|TRBJ1-2
CSVRQGVDGYTF
TGCAGCGTACGACAGGGGGTGGATGGCTACACCTTC
>.|TRBV19|.|TRBJ1-1
CASRLRRGTEAFF
TGTGCCAGTAGACTCCGACGAGGCACAGAAGCTTTCTTT
>TRBD1|TRBV25-1|many|TRBJ1-2
CASSTGTALYGYTF
TGTGCCAGCAGTACGGGGACAGCCCTCTATGGCTACACCTTC
>.|TRBV5-4|.|TRBJ1-2
CASSRSLSVTNYGYTF
TGTGCCAGCAGCCGAAGTCTATCCGTAACTAACTATGGCTACACCTTC
>.|TRBV5-1|.|TRBJ1-2
CASGATTWDKTPPRYGYTF
TGCGCCAGCGGAGCCACGACCTGGGACAAAACCCCCCCTCGCTATGGCTACACCTTC
>TRBD2|TRBV3-1/TRBV3-2|.|TRBJ2-1
CASSSRGRTSYNEQFF
TGTGCCAGCAGCTCCCGCGGGAGGACCTCCTACAATGAGCAGTTCTTC
>TRBD1|TRBV2|.|TRBJ2-5
CASSEGGAGGRTQYF
TGTGCCAGCAGTGAAGGTGGGGCAGGGGGTCGGACCCAGTACTTC
>.|TRBV14|.|TRBJ1-2
CASSPLGKGIFGYGYTF
TGTGCCAGCAGCCCTCTTGGAAAGGGGATTTTCGGCTATGGCTACACCTTC
>.|TRBV5-4|.|TRBJ2-5
CASSLRRGVGQETQYF
TGTGCCAGCAGCTTGAGGCGCGGTGTGGGTCAAGAGACCCAGTACTTC
>.|TRBV29-1|few|TRBJ1-1
CSVGPSGRAFF
TGCAGCGTTGGACCCTCGGGGAGGGCTTTCTTT